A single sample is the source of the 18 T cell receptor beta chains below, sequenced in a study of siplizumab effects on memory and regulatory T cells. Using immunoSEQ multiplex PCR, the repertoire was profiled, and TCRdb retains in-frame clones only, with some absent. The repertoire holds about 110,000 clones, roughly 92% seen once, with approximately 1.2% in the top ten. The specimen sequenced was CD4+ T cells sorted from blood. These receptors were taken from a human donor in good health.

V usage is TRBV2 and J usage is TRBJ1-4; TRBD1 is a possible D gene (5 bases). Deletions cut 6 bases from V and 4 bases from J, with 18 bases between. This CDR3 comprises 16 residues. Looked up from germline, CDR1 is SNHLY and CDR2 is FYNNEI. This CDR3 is CASRTLGALDNEKLFF. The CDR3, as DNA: TGTGCCAGCAGGACCCTTGGGGCATTGGATAATGAAAAACTGTTTTTT.

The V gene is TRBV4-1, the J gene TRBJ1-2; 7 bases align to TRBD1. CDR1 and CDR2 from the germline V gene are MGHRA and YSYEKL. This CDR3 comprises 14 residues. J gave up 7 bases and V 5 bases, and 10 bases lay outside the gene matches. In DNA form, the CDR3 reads TGCGCCAGCAGCAAGTCGACAGGGTCCACTGGCTACACCTTC. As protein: CASSKSTGSTGYTF.

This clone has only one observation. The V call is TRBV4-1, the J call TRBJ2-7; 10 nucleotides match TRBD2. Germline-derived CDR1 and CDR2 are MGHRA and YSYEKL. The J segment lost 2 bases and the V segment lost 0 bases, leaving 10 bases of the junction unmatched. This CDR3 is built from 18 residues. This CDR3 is CASSQESQLAGPTYEQYF. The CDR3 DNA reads TGCGCCAGCAGCCAAGAAAGTCAACTAGCGGGACCTACCTACGAGCAGTACTTC.

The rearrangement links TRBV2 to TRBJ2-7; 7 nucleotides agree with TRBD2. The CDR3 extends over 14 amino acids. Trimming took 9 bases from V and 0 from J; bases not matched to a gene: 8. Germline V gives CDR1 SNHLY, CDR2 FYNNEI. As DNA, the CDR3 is TGTGCCAGTCTCACGGGGGGAAGCTCCTACGAGCAGTACTTC. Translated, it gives CASLTGGSSYEQYF.

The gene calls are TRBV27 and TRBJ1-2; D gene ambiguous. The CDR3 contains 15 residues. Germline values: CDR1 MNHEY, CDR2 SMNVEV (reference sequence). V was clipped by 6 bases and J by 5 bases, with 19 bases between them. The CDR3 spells CASSNLNRGSYGYTF. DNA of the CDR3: TGTGCCAGCAGCAACTTAAATCGAGGAAGTTATGGCTACACCTTC.

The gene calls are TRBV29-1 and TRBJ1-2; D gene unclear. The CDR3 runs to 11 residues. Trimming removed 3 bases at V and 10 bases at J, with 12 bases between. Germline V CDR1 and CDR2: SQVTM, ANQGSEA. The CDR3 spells CSVEYTAIYTF. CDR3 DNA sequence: TGCAGCGTTGAGTATACGGCCATCTACACCTTC.

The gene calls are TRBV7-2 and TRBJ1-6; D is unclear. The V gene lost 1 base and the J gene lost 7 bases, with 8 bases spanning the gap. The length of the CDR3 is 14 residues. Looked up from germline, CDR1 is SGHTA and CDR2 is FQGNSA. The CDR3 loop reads CASSLDPRNSPLHF. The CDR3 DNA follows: TGTGCCAGCAGCTTAGACCCCCGGAATTCACCCCTCCACTTT.

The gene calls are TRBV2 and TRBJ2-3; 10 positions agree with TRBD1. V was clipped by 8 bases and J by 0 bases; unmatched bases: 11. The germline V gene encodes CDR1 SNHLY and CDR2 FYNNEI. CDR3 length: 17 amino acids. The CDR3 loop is CASGRQGAALSTDTQYF. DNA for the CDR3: TGTGCCAGCGGCCGACAGGGGGCCGCCCTAAGCACAGATACGCAGTATTTT.

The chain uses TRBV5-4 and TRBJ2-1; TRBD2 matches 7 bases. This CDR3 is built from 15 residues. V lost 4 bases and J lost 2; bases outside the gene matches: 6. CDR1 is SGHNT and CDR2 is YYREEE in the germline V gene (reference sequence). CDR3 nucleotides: TGTGCCAGCAGCGAGACTAGCAGCGCCTACAATGAGCAGTTCTTC. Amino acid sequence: CASSETSSAYNEQFF.

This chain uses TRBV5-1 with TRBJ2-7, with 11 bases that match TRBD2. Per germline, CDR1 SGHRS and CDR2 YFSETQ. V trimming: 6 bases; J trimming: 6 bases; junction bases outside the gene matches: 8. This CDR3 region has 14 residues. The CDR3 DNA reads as TGCGCCAGCACCGATACTAGCGGGAGCTCCGAGCAGTACTTC. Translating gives CASTDTSGSSEQYF.

The CDR3 nucleotides read TGTGCCAGCAGCCGCCCCTCGACTAATGAAAAACTGTTTTTT. It yields the protein CASSRPSTNEKLFF. This rearrangement joins TRBV14 to TRBJ1-4; no clear D gene. Germline CDR1 is SGHDN and CDR2 is FVKESK. There are 14 residues in the CDR3. V lost 4 bases and J lost 2, with 8 bases in between.

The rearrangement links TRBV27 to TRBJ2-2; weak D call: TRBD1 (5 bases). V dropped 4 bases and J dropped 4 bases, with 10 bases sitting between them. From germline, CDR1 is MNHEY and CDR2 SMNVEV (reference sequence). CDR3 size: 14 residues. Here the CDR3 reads CASSSQGGTGELFF. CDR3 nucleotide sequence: TGTGCCAGCAGTTCCCAGGGCGGCACCGGGGAGCTGTTTTTT.

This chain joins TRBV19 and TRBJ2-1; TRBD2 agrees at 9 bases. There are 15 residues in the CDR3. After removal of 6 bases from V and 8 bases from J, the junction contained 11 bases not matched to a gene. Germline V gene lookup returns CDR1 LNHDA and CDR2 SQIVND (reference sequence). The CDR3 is CASRPGRGGRYEQFF. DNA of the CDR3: TGTGCCAGTAGACCTGGGCGGGGGGGCAGATATGAGCAGTTCTTC.

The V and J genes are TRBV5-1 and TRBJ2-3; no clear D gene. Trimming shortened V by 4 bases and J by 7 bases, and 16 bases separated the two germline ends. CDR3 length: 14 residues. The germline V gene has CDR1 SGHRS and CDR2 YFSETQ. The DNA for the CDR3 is TGCGCCAGCAGCGGCAGTGGCTCCTCGAATACGCAGTATTTT. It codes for CASSGSGSSNTQYF.

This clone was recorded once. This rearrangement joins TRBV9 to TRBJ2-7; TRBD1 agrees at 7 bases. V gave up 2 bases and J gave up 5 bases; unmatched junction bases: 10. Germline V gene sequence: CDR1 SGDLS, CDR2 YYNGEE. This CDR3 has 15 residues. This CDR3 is CASSVHRDRVNEQYF. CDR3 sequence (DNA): TGTGCCAGCAGCGTCCATCGTGACAGGGTTAACGAGCAGTACTTC.

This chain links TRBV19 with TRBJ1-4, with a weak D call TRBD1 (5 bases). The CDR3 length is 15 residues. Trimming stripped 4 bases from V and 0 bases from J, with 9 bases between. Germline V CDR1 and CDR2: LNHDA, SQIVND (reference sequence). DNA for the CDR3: TGTGCCAGTAGTACCTACAGGTCAACTAATGAAAAACTGTTTTTT. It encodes CASSTYRSTNEKLFF.

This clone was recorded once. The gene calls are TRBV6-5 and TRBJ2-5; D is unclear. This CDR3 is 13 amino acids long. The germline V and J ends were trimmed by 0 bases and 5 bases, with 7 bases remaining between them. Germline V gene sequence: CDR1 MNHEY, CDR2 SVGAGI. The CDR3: CASSYSSPETQYF. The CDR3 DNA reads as TGTGCCAGCAGTTACTCATCCCCGGAGACCCAGTACTTC.

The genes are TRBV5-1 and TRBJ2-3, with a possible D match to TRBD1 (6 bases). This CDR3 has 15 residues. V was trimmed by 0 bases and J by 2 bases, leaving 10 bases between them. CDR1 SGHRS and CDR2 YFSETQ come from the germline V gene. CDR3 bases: TGCGCCAGCAGCTTGGAGGGACAATCCACAGATACGCAGTATTTT. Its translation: CASSLEGQSTDTQYF.